This TCR beta chain was observed in a study of vaccination and CD4 T cells after COVID-19 (dated by TCRdb to between 2021 and 2022). About the study as a whole: SARS-CoV-2 positivity had been established in the convalescent patients by nasal swab PCR, and mild disease was recorded in several of these patients and severe disease in one. In the convalescent cohort there were six males and four females, among whom were two Hispanic individuals, seven Caucasians, two Asians and one multiracial person. Two doses of either the Pfizer-BioNTech BNT162b2 vaccine (n=8) or the Moderna mRNA-1273 vaccine (n=2) were administered to participants. Post-COVID blood samples were collected from convalescent patients a median of roughly 100 days after diagnosis, with a range of roughly 30 to 161 days. The time from the second vaccine dose to post-vaccine blood sampling had a median of roughly 77 days and ranged from about 14 to 250 days. Overlapping spike peptide pools from SARS-CoV-2 and from the common cold coronaviruses HCoV-NL63, HCoV-OC43 and HCoV-229E were used as culture stimuli. Control cultures received a CEFX viral epitope pool as the positive control, an HIV-1 Nef peptide pool as the negative control, or no peptide. In around 10 COVID-19 convalescent patients and 4 infection-naive healthy vaccine recipients, researchers compared the spike-specific CD4+ TCR repertoire from before mRNA vaccination with the repertoire from after. General conclusions and limits of the study: Of the vaccine-specific clones in convalescent patients, 304 of 307, or nearly all, reacted only to SARS-CoV-2 spike and did not cross-react with common cold coronaviruses. Among the post-vaccine SARS-CoV-2-reactive clones in convalescent patients, a median approximately 90% showed up only after vaccination, which suggests vaccine-specific priming. The median count of SARS-CoV-2-reactive clonotypes went up from approximately 20 after infection to some 38 after vaccination, although the change was not significant. Only a relatively small number of convalescent patients were included in the study, and early timepoints following natural infection were not analyzed.

The label giving this sample's treatment or condition can be read as: roughly 10-day PBMC culture with coronavirus spike peptide pools or control peptides (ViraFEST assay). The ViraFEST assay, used in the study, expanded antigen-specific T cells with peptide pools and then identified the expanded clonotypes through TCR sequencing. Positive SARS-CoV-2 PCR tests in the convalescent patients dated from March to December 2020, before Alpha, Beta and Delta variants emerged in the United States. PBMCs were cultured at about 2 million per well in IMDM supplemented with roughly 5% human AB serum and 9 to 10 IU/ml IL-2, with approximately 10 ug/ml peptide pools added. Half of the culture medium was replaced with fresh IL-2-containing medium on days 3 and 7. Once the cells had been in culture for 9 to 10 days, the EasySep CD4+ T cell isolation kit was used to isolate CD4+ T cells by negative selection. Ficoll-Paque Plus gradient centrifugation was used to isolate PBMCs from whole blood, and the isolated PBMCs were then either used fresh or cryopreserved at -140C. In general, triplicate wells were set up for every culture condition.

Receptors were amplified or captured by PCR. TCR sequencing of DNA from cultured CD4+ T cells used the Oncomine TCR Beta short-read assay at the Johns Hopkins FTIC core. Genomic DNA was extracted from the cultured CD4+ T cells with the QIAamp micro DNA kit. Oncomine TCR Beta libraries from cultured CD4+ T cells were pooled using unique dual indexes and sequenced on an Illumina iSeq 100. The original pipeline was this. Non-productive sequences were removed, and CDR3s not starting with C, not ending with F or W, or shorter than 7 amino acids were discarded. Antigen-specific clonotypes were identified with the MANAFEST web application by comparing peptide-stimulated wells with reference and other culture wells. For a clone to be called positive, the clone needed an FDR below 0.05, an odds ratio above 5, and a productive frequency above 0.1% in at least two of three replicate wells. A clonotype was classed as cross-reactive if the clonotype showed significant expansion both in SARS-CoV-2 spike wells and in at least one common cold coronavirus spike condition. Using R version 3.6.1, CDR3 homology was evaluated through Levenshtein distances (stringdist) along with unrooted phylogenetic trees (ape). TCRdb itself trimmed the public reads at Q25 with fastp, ran MiXCR and retained productive beta chains. Identical CDR3 proteins give one entry, which carries the most common genes and DNA. TCRdb, rather than the study authors, made the V and J calls. This sample holds about 12,000 distinct CDR3 sequences; more than 60% were observed only once. In total, the top ten clones hold approximately 9.2% of the sample.

Remarks on this clonotype: No cognate antigen has been identified for it. Base qualities are not provided; no much larger clone lies one nucleotide away.

Trimming accounts for 0 bases at V and 8 bases at J, while the number of junction bases matched to no gene is 9. From cysteine to phenylalanine, the CDR3 is 15 amino acids long. Only CDR3 DNA remains: 45 bases, in frame from the first base. The germline V gene specifies SQVTM as CDR1 and ANQGSEA as CDR2. This sequence originates from a human donor who had recovered from COVID-19. Sample: CD4+ T cells from blood, cultured in vitro. The sequence joins TRBV29-1 to TRBJ2-5, and TRBD2 matches 10 of the central bases. The CDR3 protein sequence reads: CSVEDRGLAGDTQYF. Here is the DNA: TGCAGCGTTGAAGACCGTGGTCTAGCGGGAGATACCCAGTACTTC.